The clone carrying this T cell receptor (beta chain) has just a few counts. The sample originates from a study of beta chain features in type 1 diabetes. Germline loops: CDR1 MRHNA, CDR2 SNTAGT. Trimming removed 6 bases from V and 3 bases from J; junction bases left unmatched: 11. CDR3 length: 15 amino acids. Sequencing targeted expressed TCRB transcripts, as all isolated RNA had been reverse transcribed. The method was immunoSEQ multiplex PCR; TCRdb's version includes in-frame clones alone and lacks a portion of them. The sample has about 230,000 clones; over 9.5% are singletons. Specimen: naive CD4+ T cells from blood. V gene TRBV6-4 combines with J gene TRBJ2-7; TRBD1 agrees at 7 bases. The receptor was isolated from a woman aged 18 to 35 in good health. Here the CDR3 reads CASSVRPGQSYEQYF. CDR3 bases: TGTGCCAGCAGCGTAAGGCCGGGACAGAGCTACGAGCAGTACTTC.